This T cell receptor beta chain was captured in a study of cytomegalovirus exposure and HLA in healthy donors. The V gene's germline CDR1 is SNHLY and CDR2 FYNNEI. CDR3 length equals 13 residues. Deletions cut 4 bases from V and 2 bases from J, with 8 bases between. Study-wide results and caveats: In a later analysis, TCR association rates varied by HLA locus: DRB1 most, HLA-C fewest.

On this clone: Its target is not known.

The PCR was carried out with 60 Vbeta primers and 13 Jbeta primers. Sequencing used immunoSEQ multiplex PCR; TCRdb keeps in-frame clones, though not all of them. The table shows about 93,000 clones, with around four fifths occurring only once. The chain joins TRBV2 to TRBJ1-2; D unclear. This clonotype was sampled from a boy between 10 and 17 years old in good health and CMV-seronegative. The sequencing input was PBMCs. This CDR3 reads CASSAEGNYGYTF. The CDR3 nucleotides read TGTGCCAGCAGTGCTGAGGGAAACTATGGCTACACCTTC.